The source of this T cell receptor (beta chain) is a study of shared clonotypes between healthy human individuals. Profiling relied on immunoSEQ multiplex PCR, and the TCRdb table lists in-frame clones only, not all of them. The sample has more than 400,000 clones, 70% to 85% seen once. The sequenced material came from PBMCs. The TCR originated in a woman aged 40 to 55 in good health. Some clones in this sample may be carry-over from other donors' samples.

The CDR3, as DNA: TGTGCCTGGAGTGGCCCCCACAGGGGTACCTACGAGCAGTACTTC. Its protein is CAWSGPHRGTYEQYF. The chain combines TRBV30 with TRBJ2-7, with TRBD1 matching over 7 bases. V shed 1 base, J shed 2 bases, and the junction held 8 bases outside the gene matches. Looked up from germline, CDR1 is GTSNPN and CDR2 is SVGIG (reference sequence). The CDR3 contains 15 residues.